This is a list of T cell receptor beta chains from one sample in a study of blood T cell repertoires in COVID-19. Profiling relied on immunoSEQ multiplex PCR, and the TCRdb table lists in-frame clones only, not all of them. The table records 85,000 to 110,000 clones, roughly nine tenths of them present only once. Sequenced sample: peripheral blood. All receptors derive from a woman at least 80 years old in a cohort sampled during active COVID-19. Both conserved end residues are part of each CDR3. The D gene is left open where the match is weak. Clone size is stated in some rows and not others, as once, few, many or a class when expanded.

>few|TRBV12-5|TRBD1|TRBJ1-2
CASGLSNRGRAGYTF
TGTGCTAGTGGTTTATCAAACAGGGGCCGTGCTGGCTACACCTTC
>.|TRBV5-1|TRBD2|TRBJ2-1
CASGIVAGGSYNEQFF
TGCGCCAGCGGGATCGTAGCGGGAGGGTCCTACAATGAGCAGTTCTTC
>.|TRBV6-5|.|TRBJ2-7
CASSFQGGYEQYF
TGTGCCAGCAGCTTCCAAGGGGGCTACGAGCAGTACTTC
>.|TRBV12-3/TRBV12-4|.|TRBJ2-1
CASSSMDGGEQFF
TGTGCCAGCAGTTCAATGGACGGGGGTGAGCAGTTCTTC
>.|TRBV23-1|.|TRBJ2-1
CASSQHLYRESGVSGYEQFF
TGCGCCAGCAGTCAGCATCTGTACCGGGAATCAGGCGTATCGGGATATGAGCAGTTCTTC
>.|TRBV27|TRBD2|TRBJ2-3
CASRNVGGPADTQYF
TGTGCCAGCAGGAACGTGGGAGGGCCCGCAGATACGCAGTATTTT
>.|TRBV30|.|TRBJ1-1
CAWRTGGGRAFF
TGTGCCTGGAGGACCGGGGGGGGGAGAGCTTTCTTT
>.|TRBV7-8|TRBD1|TRBJ1-5
CASSLGTVGGNQPQHF
TGTGCCAGCAGCTTGGGGACAGTGGGTGGAAATCAGCCCCAGCATTTT
>few|TRBV29-1|.|TRBJ2-5
CSVYGGPETQYF
TGCAGCGTCTATGGAGGCCCAGAGACCCAGTACTTC
>.|TRBV20-1|TRBD2|TRBJ2-7
CSVQAGYEQYF
TGCAGTGTACAAGCGGGATACGAGCAGTACTTC
>.|TRBV9|.|TRBJ2-1
CASSVGWPGAYNEQFF
TGTGCCAGCAGCGTAGGATGGCCGGGGGCCTACAATGAGCAGTTCTTC
>.|TRBV19|TRBD1|TRBJ1-1
CASTEWGTGGKGTEAFF
TGTGCCAGTACCGAGTGGGGGACAGGGGGCAAGGGCACTGAAGCTTTCTTT
>few|TRBV27|.|TRBJ1-6
CASSLSEPAQRTPLHF
TGTGCCAGCAGTTTATCGGAGCCGGCCCAACGAACACCCCTCCACTTT
>.|TRBV5-8|TRBD1|TRBJ2-7
CASSSVTGGGEQYF
TGTGCCAGCAGCTCAGTCACAGGGGGCGGCGAGCAGTACTTC
>.|TRBV6-5|TRBD1|TRBJ2-3
CASSYSSQGAADTQYF
TGTGCCAGCAGTTACTCGAGCCAGGGGGCGGCAGATACGCAGTATTTT
>.|TRBV18|TRBD1|TRBJ1-3
CASSPPNRGQGNTIYF
TGTGCCAGCTCACCACCGAACAGGGGGCAGGGAAACACCATATATTTT
>.|TRBV6-6|TRBD1|TRBJ2-1
CASSYGRQGSHNEQFF
TGTGCCAGCAGTTACGGACGACAGGGATCTCACAATGAGCAGTTCTTC
>once|TRBV24-1|.|TRBJ1-5
CATSERDQPQHF
TGTGCCACCAGTGAGAGGGATCAGCCCCAGCATTTT
>.|TRBV6-5|.|TRBJ1-6
CASRQDRYNSPLHF
TGTGCCAGCAGGCAAGACAGGTACAATTCACCCCTCCACTTT
>.|TRBV3-1/TRBV3-2|.|TRBJ1-2
CASSQQITGNYGYTF
TGTGCCAGCAGCCAACAGATAACAGGGAACTATGGCTACACCTTC
>.|TRBV2|.|TRBJ1-1
CASSPLVNTEAFF
TGTGCCAGCAGTCCCCTAGTGAACACTGAAGCTTTCTTT
>few|TRBV5-1|TRBD1|TRBJ1-1
CASSLTGATNTEAFF
TGCGCCAGCAGCTTGACAGGGGCCACGAACACTGAAGCTTTCTTT
>.|TRBV5-5|TRBD1|TRBJ2-7
CASRAGTGGPLAGEQYF
TGTGCCAGCAGGGCCGGGACAGGGGGCCCGCTGGCTGGCGAGCAGTACTTC
>.|TRBV10-2|TRBD1|TRBJ1-3
CASSGGGQGYTIYF
TGCGCCAGCAGTGGGGGGGGACAGGGGTACACCATATATTTT
>.|TRBV12-3/TRBV12-4|TRBD1|TRBJ1-5
CASSQGAGQPQHF
TGTGCCAGCAGTCAGGGGGCCGGGCAGCCCCAGCATTTT
>.|TRBV12-3/TRBV12-4|TRBD1|TRBJ2-3
CASSFTPRDRGDF
TGTGCCAGCAGTTTCACCCCCCGGGACAGGGGGGATTTT
>.|TRBV7-9|TRBD1|TRBJ2-5
CASSSGTGGRETQYF
TGTGCCAGCAGCTCCGGGACAGGGGGCCGGGAGACCCAGTACTTC
>.|TRBV19|.|TRBJ1-1
CASRRGGTVNTEAFF
TGTGCCAGTCGCCGAGGAGGGACGGTGAACACTGAAGCTTTCTTT
>few|TRBV6-5|.|TRBJ2-2
CASRPYQRTGELFF
TGTGCCAGCAGGCCCTATCAGCGGACCGGGGAGCTGTTTTTT
>few|TRBV7-9|TRBD2|TRBJ2-2
CASSTLPGLAGEWNTGELFF
TGTGCCAGCAGCACTCTACCCGGACTAGCGGGAGAGTGGAACACCGGGGAGCTGTTTTTT
>.|TRBV2|TRBD1|TRBJ1-5
CASRVDREGPQHF
TGTGCCAGCAGGGTAGACAGGGAAGGGCCCCAGCATTTT
>.|TRBV28|.|TRBJ1-1
CASTTAQGIGRTEAFF
TGTGCCAGCACCACCGCGCAGGGGATAGGAAGAACTGAAGCTTTCTTT
>.|TRBV19|.|TRBJ2-7
CASSIGRPYEQYF
TGTGCCAGTAGTATAGGCAGGCCGTACGAGCAGTACTTC
>.|TRBV19|TRBD1|TRBJ2-1
CASSLGQAYNEQFF
TGTGCCAGTAGTTTAGGACAGGCCTACAATGAGCAGTTCTTC
>.|TRBV24-1|TRBD2|TRBJ2-2
CATTREGDTGELFF
TGTGCCACCACGCGGGAGGGCGACACCGGGGAGCTGTTTTTT
>.|TRBV5-6|.|TRBJ2-7
CASTHTEGVGAYEQYF
TGTGCCAGCACCCACACAGAAGGGGTTGGAGCCTACGAGCAGTACTTC
>.|TRBV14|TRBD1|TRBJ1-1
CASSLTGGTEAFF
TGTGCCAGCAGCCTAACAGGGGGCACTGAAGCTTTCTTT
>.|TRBV5-1|.|TRBJ2-2
CASSLIGETGELFF
TGCGCCAGCAGCTTGATCGGGGAAACCGGGGAGCTGTTTTTT